The 25 T cell receptor beta chains listed next were all sequenced from one sample in a study of OX40 agonist ivuxolimab in advanced cancers. Assay used: immunoSEQ multiplex PCR; TCRdb lists only in-frame clones, some missing. The top ten hold over 1.1% of the sample, which has about 68,000 clones, approximately 80% seen once. Sample: CD4+ or CD8+ T cells sorted from blood, taken in a trial of the OX40 agonist ivuxolimab. The receptors were gathered from an adult with an advanced solid tumor such as melanoma, head and neck, liver or kidney cancer.

CDR3: CASSLALGREEKLFF. CDR3 nucleotides: TGCGCCAGCAGCTTGGCCCTGGGACGGGAAGAAAAACTGTTTTTT. The V call is TRBV5-1, the J call TRBJ1-4; perhaps TRBD1 as D (5 bases). CDR1 is SGHRS and CDR2 is YFSETQ in the germline V gene. V gave up 0 bases and J gave up 8 bases, with 14 bases separating them. The CDR3 runs 15 residues.

This rearrangement joins TRBV18 to TRBJ2-7, with TRBD2 as a possible D gene (7 bases). This CDR3 has 15 amino acids. CDR1 and CDR2 from the germline V gene are KGHSH and LQKENI. Trimming took off 0 bases at V and 5 bases at J, with 14 bases between the two ends. The CDR3 nucleotides are TGTGCCAGCTCACCACCGGGGGGGCTTGGGGACGAGCAGTACTTC. As protein: CASSPPGGLGDEQYF.

The chain uses TRBV27 and TRBJ2-1; D possibly corresponds to TRBD2 (5 bases). This CDR3 is built from 14 residues. Germline CDR1 and CDR2: MNHEY and SMNVEV (reference sequence). The V gene lost 6 bases and the J gene lost 4 bases, with 13 bases spanning the gap. This chain's CDR3 is CASRGISGYNEQFF. CDR3 DNA sequence: TGTGCCAGCAGGGGAATCTCGGGATACAATGAGCAGTTCTTC.

The genes are TRBV11-2 and TRBJ2-5; no definite D call. Per the germline V gene, CDR1 is SGHAT and CDR2 is FQNNGV. The V end was cut by 1 base, the J end by 1 base, with 7 bases between. This CDR3 is built from 14 residues. The CDR3 loop reads CASSLVAIQETQYF. CDR3 DNA: TGTGCCAGCAGCTTAGTGGCCATCCAAGAGACCCAGTACTTC.

CDR3 loop: CAWRTPGGVRNEQFF. The DNA for the CDR3 is TGTGCCTGGAGGACCCCAGGGGGCGTAAGGAATGAGCAGTTCTTC. This sequence joins TRBV30 and TRBJ2-1, with 8 bases lining up with TRBD1. Looked up from germline, CDR1 is GTSNPN and CDR2 is SVGIG (reference sequence). V was pared by 3 bases and J by 7 bases, with 11 bases of the junction left unmatched. The CDR3 consists of 15 residues.

This chain joins TRBV18 and TRBJ1-5; 10 nucleotides match TRBD1. Germline CDR1 is KGHSH and CDR2 is LQKENI. With 0 bases clipped from V and 6 bases from J, the junction kept 11 bases outside the gene matches. The CDR3 is made up of 18 amino acids. The CDR3 spells CASSPPFWDRGKSQPQHF. In DNA form, the CDR3 reads TGTGCCAGCTCACCACCTTTTTGGGACAGGGGCAAGAGTCAGCCCCAGCATTTT.

This clone was picked up one time. The chain couples TRBV6-6 to TRBJ2-5; D is perhaps TRBD1 (6 bases). V shed 7 bases and J shed 6 bases, with 18 bases lying between them. CDR1 is MNHNY and CDR2 is SVGAGI in the germline V gene (reference sequence). This CDR3 has 14 residues. In DNA, the CDR3 is TGTGCCAGCACCACAGGGCTAGGGGGAAAGACCCAGTACTTC. Protein: CASTTGLGGKTQYF.

The rearrangement links TRBV11-2 to TRBJ2-7; D assignment may be TRBD1 or TRBD2 (5 bases each). The CDR3 totals 16 residues. The V end was cut by 4 bases, the J end by 2 bases, with 18 bases between. CDR1 is SGHAT, CDR2 FQNNGV, per germline. The CDR3 DNA reads TGTGCCAGCAGCTATCGGATGGGGGACGGTACCTACGAGCAGTACTTC. Its translation: CASSYRMGDGTYEQYF. The whole variable domain, remainder taken from reference TRBV11-2 and TRBJ2-7, is EAGVAQSPRYKIIEKRQSVAFWCNPISGHATLYWYQQILGQGPKLLIQFQNNGVVDDSQLPKDRFSAERLKGVDSTLKIQPAKLEDSAVYLCASSYRMGDGTYEQYFGPGTRLTVT.

This clone has a handful of counts. The J gene is TRBJ2-3, the V gene TRBV4-1; 8 bases match TRBD2. V was pared by 4 bases and J by 3 bases, with 6 bases of the junction left unmatched. The CDR3 is 15 amino acids. Germline V gives CDR1 MGHRA, CDR2 YSYEKL. This CDR3 reads CASSRLGLVTDTQYF. DNA of the CDR3: TGCGCCAGCAGCCGCCTGGGACTAGTAACAGATACGCAGTATTTT.

J is TRBJ1-4 and V is TRBV30; D gene uncertain. CDR1 and CDR2 (germline): GTSNPN, SVGIG (reference sequence). CDR3 length: 15 amino acids. Trimming removed 0 bases at V and 4 bases at J, with 12 bases between. The CDR3 DNA follows: TGTGCCTGGAGTGTTAGTTACAAGGGTAATGAAAAACTGTTTTTT. This gives the protein CAWSVSYKGNEKLFF.

V gene TRBV11-1 combines with J gene TRBJ1-3; 7 positions match TRBD1. The V and J ends lost 8 bases and 0 bases, in that order; junction bases with no gene match: 4. CDR1 is SGHAT and CDR2 is FQDESV in the germline V gene (reference sequence). The CDR3 sequence is 14 residues long. CDR3 in DNA: TGTGCCAGCGAAGACAGGGCCTCTGGAAACACCATATATTTT. Protein: CASEDRASGNTIYF.

The V and J genes are TRBV5-1 and TRBJ2-7, with TRBD1 identical over 8 bases. CDR1 SGHRS and CDR2 YFSETQ come from the germline V gene. V lost 4 bases and J lost 4; bases outside the gene matches: 13. The CDR3 totals 16 residues. The CDR3 DNA follows: TGCGCCAGCAGCCCTGGGACAGGCCCCCCAGGGTACGAGCAGTACTTC. Translated, it gives CASSPGTGPPGYEQYF.

The chain links TRBV7-9 to TRBJ1-6, with 7 bases lining up with TRBD1. This CDR3 spans 16 amino acids. CDR1 is SEHNR, CDR2 FQNEAQ, per germline (reference sequence). V shed 0 bases and J 8 bases; nucleotides not matched to a gene: 7. The CDR3 sequence is CASSLAGTALYSPLHF. Written as DNA, the CDR3 is TGTGCCAGCAGCTTAGCGGGGACAGCTCTTTATTCACCCCTCCACTTT.

The chain joins TRBV28 to TRBJ1-1; TRBD1 agrees at 8 bases. With 8 bases clipped from V and 5 bases from J, the junction kept 7 bases outside the gene matches. This CDR3 is 13 amino acids long. Germline lookup yields CDR1 MDHEN and CDR2 SYDVKM. DNA for the CDR3: TGTGCCAGCTGTGGACAGGGCTGGACTGAAGCTTTCTTT. It translates to CASCGQGWTEAFF. The whole variable domain, filled in from reference TRBV28 and TRBJ1-1, reads DVKVTQSSRYLVKRTGEKVFLECVQDMDHENMFWYRQDPGLGLRLIYFSYDVKMKEKGDIPEGYSVSREKKERFSLILESASTNQTSMYLCASCGQGWTEAFFGQGTRLTVV.

The rearrangement links TRBV6-1 to TRBJ2-3; weak D call: TRBD2 (5 bases). This CDR3 is 16 amino acids long. V lost 4 bases and J lost 0, with 14 bases in between. Germline V gives CDR1 MNHNS, CDR2 SASEGT. The CDR3 reads CASSGTKRPSTDTQYF. CDR3 DNA sequence: TGTGCCAGCAGTGGAACCAAGCGGCCTAGCACAGATACGCAGTATTTT.

The chain couples TRBV19 to TRBJ2-5; D is tentatively TRBD1 or TRBD2 (5 bases each). V lost 0 bases, J lost 7 bases, and 12 bases lay in between. Germline loops: CDR1 LNHDA, CDR2 SQIVND (reference sequence). This CDR3 region has 14 residues. The CDR3 loop reads CASSIEGRDGTQYF. The CDR3 nucleotides are TGTGCCAGTAGTATAGAGGGCAGGGACGGGACCCAGTACTTC.

The gene calls are TRBV27 and TRBJ1-6; D is undetermined. The CDR3 has 16 amino acids. Germline assignment: CDR1 MNHEY and CDR2 SMNVEV (reference sequence). The ends were cut back, 2 bases at V and 10 bases at J, with 18 bases in the middle. DNA for the CDR3: TGTGCCAGCAGTTTAAGTCTGGTTGGAGGGCAATCACCCCTCCACTTT. This gives the protein CASSLSLVGGQSPLHF.

This clone has only one observation. The rearrangement joins TRBV27 to TRBJ1-2, with TRBD1 as a possible D gene (6 bases). Germline-derived CDR1 and CDR2 are MNHEY and SMNVEV (reference sequence). CDR3 length: 15 amino acids. Trimming removed 5 bases at V and 8 bases at J, with 21 bases between. The CDR3 protein is CASSPGLGGRWGYTF. The CDR3 DNA follows: TGTGCCAGCAGTCCTGGGTTGGGGGGGCGTTGGGGCTACACCTTC.

The CDR3 DNA sequence: TGTGCCAGCTCACCTGTAAAGGTGAGTGAAGCTTTCTTT. As protein: CASSPVKVSEAFF. The genes are TRBV18 and TRBJ1-1; D is ambiguous. CDR1 is KGHSH and CDR2 is LQKENI in the germline V gene. This CDR3 is built from 13 residues. V gave up 3 bases and J gave up 7 bases, with 12 bases separating them. Variable domain in full (rest from reference TRBV18 and TRBJ1-1): NAGVMQNPRHLVRRRGQEARLRCSPMKGHSHVYWYRQLPEEGLKFMVYLQKENIIDESGMPKERFSAEFPKEGPSILRIQQVVRGDSAAYFCASSPVKVSEAFFGQGTRLTVV.

The gene calls are TRBV19 and TRBJ2-1; tentatively, D is TRBD1 or TRBD2 (6 bases each). V gave up 3 bases and J gave up 9 bases, with 12 bases separating them. The V gene's germline CDR1 is LNHDA and CDR2 SQIVND (reference sequence). This CDR3 has 13 residues. CDR3 coding DNA: TGTGCCAGTAGTATCGGGGGCCTCCGTGAGCAGTTCTTC. Protein: CASSIGGLREQFF. The full variable domain, in which reference TRBV19 and TRBJ2-1 provide the parts outside the CDR3, is DGGITQSPKYLFRKEGQNVTLSCEQNLNHDAMYWYRQDPGQGLRLIYYSQIVNDFQKGDIAEGYSVSREKKESFPLTVTSAQKNPTAFYLCASSIGGLREQFFGPGTRLTVL.

This clone was seen a single time. V usage is TRBV5-1 and J usage is TRBJ2-7; 12 bases align to TRBD2. V shed 3 bases, J shed 5 bases, and the junction held 12 bases outside the gene matches. Looked up from germline, CDR1 is SGHRS and CDR2 is YFSETQ. The CDR3 consists of 17 residues. This chain's CDR3 is CASSSRSSGGAENEQYF. As DNA, the CDR3 is TGCGCCAGCAGCTCGCGATCTAGCGGGGGGGCAGAGAACGAGCAGTACTTC.

The rearrangement joins TRBV28 to TRBJ1-5; 7 bases align to TRBD1. Germline values: CDR1 MDHEN, CDR2 SYDVKM. The V segment lost 5 bases and the J segment 5 bases; nucleotides outside the gene matches: 6. This CDR3 spans 14 amino acids. Here the CDR3 reads CASSRDRVDQPQHF. The CDR3 DNA is TGTGCCAGCAGTCGAGACAGGGTCGATCAGCCCCAGCATTTT.

This chain connects TRBV6-1 to TRBJ1-1; D is unclear. CDR1 MNHNS and CDR2 SASEGT come from the germline V gene. Trimming shortened V by 6 bases and J by 1 base, and 12 bases separated the two germline ends. The CDR3 consists of 14 residues. The CDR3 sequence is CASRQDGGNTEAFF. In DNA, the CDR3 is TGTGCCAGCAGACAAGACGGCGGGAACACTGAAGCTTTCTTT.

In this sample, this clone turned up a few times. V usage is TRBV28 and J usage is TRBJ1-5; no firm D call. This CDR3 is 13 amino acids long. CDR1 and CDR2 from the germline V gene are MDHEN and SYDVKM. Trimming took off 5 bases at V and 6 bases at J, with 11 bases between the two ends. The chain's CDR3 is CASSPGSFQPQHF. In DNA form, the CDR3 reads TGTGCCAGCAGTCCGGGGAGCTTTCAGCCCCAGCATTTT.

This chain joins TRBV5-4 and TRBJ2-7; 7 bases are a match to TRBD1. This CDR3 is 15 amino acids long. Germline values: CDR1 SGHNT, CDR2 YYREEE (reference sequence). With 2 bases clipped from V and 3 bases from J, the junction kept 8 bases outside the gene matches. The CDR3 protein is CASSLRDRGVYEQYF. The CDR3 DNA is TGTGCCAGCAGCTTAAGGGACAGAGGGGTCTACGAGCAGTACTTC. Variable domain in full (rest from reference TRBV5-4 and TRBJ2-7): ETGVTQSPTHLIKTRGQQVTLRCSSQSGHNTVSWYQQALGQGPQFIFQYYREEENGRGNFPPRFSGLQFPNYSSELNVNALELDDSALYLCASSLRDRGVYEQYFGPGTRLTVT.